This T cell receptor beta chain was identified during a study of T cells in women clearing cervical HPV infection. As for the study in general: Controls gave blood once infection was undetectable; cases at lesion identification.

Profiling relied on immunoSEQ multiplex PCR, and the TCRdb table lists in-frame clones only, not all of them. The sample totals fewer than 35,000 clones. This receptor was identified in a woman between 18 and 75 years old with a cervical HPV16 infection that either progressed to CIN3+ or cleared (not recorded which). The specimen sequenced was blood buffy coat.

This CDR3 reads CASSQPATSGKPYEQYF. The CDR3 bases that were read are TGCGCCAGCAGCCAGCCCGCGACTAGCGGTAAACCCTACGAG. The chain links TRBV4-1 to TRBJ2-7; TRBD2 agrees at 9 bases. The CDR3 end falls 3 residues outside the read, so it is completed with the germline J gene. CDR1 and CDR2 (germline): MGHRA, YSYEKL. The CDR3 spans 17 residues. The J segment lost 2 bases and the V segment lost 3 bases, leaving 11 bases of the junction unmatched.